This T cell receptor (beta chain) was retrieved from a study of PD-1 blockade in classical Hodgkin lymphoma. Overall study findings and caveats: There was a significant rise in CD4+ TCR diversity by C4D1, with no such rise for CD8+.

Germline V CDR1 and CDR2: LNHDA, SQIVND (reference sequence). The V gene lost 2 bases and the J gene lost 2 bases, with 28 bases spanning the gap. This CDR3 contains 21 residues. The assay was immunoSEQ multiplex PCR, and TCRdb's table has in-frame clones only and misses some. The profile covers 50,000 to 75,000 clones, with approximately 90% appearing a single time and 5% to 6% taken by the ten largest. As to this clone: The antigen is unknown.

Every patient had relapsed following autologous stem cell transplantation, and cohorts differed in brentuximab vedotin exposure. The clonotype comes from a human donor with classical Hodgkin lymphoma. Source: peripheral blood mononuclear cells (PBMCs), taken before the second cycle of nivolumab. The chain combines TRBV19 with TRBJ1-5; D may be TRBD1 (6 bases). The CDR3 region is CASSIIKDSQSILHGNQPQHF. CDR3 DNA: TGTGCCAGTAGTATAATTAAGGACAGCCAGTCCATTCTACATGGCAATCAGCCCCAGCATTTT.